The present TCR beta chain was sequenced within a study of long-term antiretroviral therapy in people with HIV. Study-level results: Transplant-donor-level diversity was not reached after ART, though diversity increased. Neither ART adherence, viral resistance nor therapy changes were documented. Spans of CDR3 length were tighter for HIV repertoires than for controls.

This clone has only one observation. Its antigen remains unknown. With V trimmed by 8 bases and J by 3 bases, 2 bases remained unmatched. The germline CDR1 and CDR2 sequences are ENHRY and SYGVKD. The CDR3 covers 12 residues. At survey level, the immunoSEQ assay was run in its v3.0 version. Clones were sequenced by immunoSEQ multiplex PCR, and TCRdb holds only the in-frame ones, with some missing. The sample has about 32,000 clones; roughly 97% are singletons. The gene calls are TRBV10-3 and TRBJ2-7, with 9 bases identical to TRBD2. This TCR derives from a young man with HIV. The material was unsorted PBMCs, obtained 7.6 years after starting antiretroviral therapy. The CDR3 reads CAIRREGYEQYF. In nucleotides, the CDR3 is TGTGCCATCCGGCGGGAGGGCTACGAGCAGTACTTC.